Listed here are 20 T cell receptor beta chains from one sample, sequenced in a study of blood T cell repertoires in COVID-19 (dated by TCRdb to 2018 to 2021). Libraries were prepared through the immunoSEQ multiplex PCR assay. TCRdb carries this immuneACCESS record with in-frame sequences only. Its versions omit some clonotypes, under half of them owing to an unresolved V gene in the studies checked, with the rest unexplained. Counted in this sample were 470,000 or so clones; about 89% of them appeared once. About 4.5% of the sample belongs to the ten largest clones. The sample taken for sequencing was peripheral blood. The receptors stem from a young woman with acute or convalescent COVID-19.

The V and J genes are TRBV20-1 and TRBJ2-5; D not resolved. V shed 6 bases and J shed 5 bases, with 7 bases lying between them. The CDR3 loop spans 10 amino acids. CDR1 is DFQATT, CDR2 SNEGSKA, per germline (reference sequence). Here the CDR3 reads CSAPRETQYF. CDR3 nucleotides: TGCAGTGCCCCCCGGGAGACCCAGTACTTC.

CDR3 in amino acids: CAWRHKGAYGYTF. The CDR3 DNA sequence: TGTGCCTGGAGACACAAGGGGGCCTATGGCTACACCTTC. J is TRBJ1-2 and V is TRBV30, with 7 nucleotides matching TRBD1. V was pared by 3 bases and J by 4 bases, with 5 bases of the junction left unmatched. The CDR3 length is 13 residues. CDR1 is GTSNPN, CDR2 SVGIG, per germline (reference sequence).

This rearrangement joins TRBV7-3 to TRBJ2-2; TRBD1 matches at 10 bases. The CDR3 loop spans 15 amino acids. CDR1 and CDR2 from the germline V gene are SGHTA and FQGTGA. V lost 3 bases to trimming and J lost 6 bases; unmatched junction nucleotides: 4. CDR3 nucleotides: TGTGCCAGCAGCTTGGACAGGGGGGGGGCCGGGGAGCTGTTTTTT. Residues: CASSLDRGGAGELFF.

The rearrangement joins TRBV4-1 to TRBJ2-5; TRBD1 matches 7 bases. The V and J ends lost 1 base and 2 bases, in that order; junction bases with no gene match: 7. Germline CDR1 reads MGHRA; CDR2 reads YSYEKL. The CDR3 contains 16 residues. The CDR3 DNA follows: TGCGCCAGCAGCCAAGCAGGACAGGTCCAACAAGAGACCCAGTACTTC. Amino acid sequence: CASSQAGQVQQETQYF.

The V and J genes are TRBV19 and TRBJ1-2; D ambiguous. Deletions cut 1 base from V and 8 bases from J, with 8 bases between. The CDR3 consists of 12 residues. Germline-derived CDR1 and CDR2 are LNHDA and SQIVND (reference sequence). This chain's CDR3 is CASSIGGIGYTF. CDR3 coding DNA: TGTGCCAGTAGTATAGGAGGGATCGGCTACACCTTC. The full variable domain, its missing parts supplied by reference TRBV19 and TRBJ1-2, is DGGITQSPKYLFRKEGQNVTLSCEQNLNHDAMYWYRQDPGQGLRLIYYSQIVNDFQKGDIAEGYSVSREKKESFPLTVTSAQKNPTAFYLCASSIGGIGYTFGSGTRLTVV.

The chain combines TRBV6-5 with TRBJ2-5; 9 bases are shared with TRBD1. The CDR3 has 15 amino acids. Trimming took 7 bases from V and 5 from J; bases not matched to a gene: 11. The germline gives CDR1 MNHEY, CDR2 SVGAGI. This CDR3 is CASKTTGGTRETQYF. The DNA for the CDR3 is TGTGCCAGCAAGACAACAGGGGGCACTCGGGAGACCCAGTACTTC.

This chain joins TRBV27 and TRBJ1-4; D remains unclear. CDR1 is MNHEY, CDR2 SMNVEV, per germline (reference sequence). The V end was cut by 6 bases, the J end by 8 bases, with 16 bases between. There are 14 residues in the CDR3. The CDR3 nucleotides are TGTGCCAGCAGAACTAGCGGGGTTAGGGAAAAACTGTTTTTT. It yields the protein CASRTSGVREKLFF.

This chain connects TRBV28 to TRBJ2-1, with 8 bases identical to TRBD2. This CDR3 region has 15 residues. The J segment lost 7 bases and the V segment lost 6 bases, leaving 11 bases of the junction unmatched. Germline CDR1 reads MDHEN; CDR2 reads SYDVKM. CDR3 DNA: TGTGCCAGCAGCTCACTAGCGGTCGGGGTGAATGAGCAGTTCTTC. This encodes CASSSLAVGVNEQFF.

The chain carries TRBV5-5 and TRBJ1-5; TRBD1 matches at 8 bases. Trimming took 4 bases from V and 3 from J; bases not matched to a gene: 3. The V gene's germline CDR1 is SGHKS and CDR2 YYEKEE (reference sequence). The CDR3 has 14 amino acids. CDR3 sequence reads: CASSRDRNNQPQHF. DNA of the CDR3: TGTGCCAGCAGCAGGGACAGGAACAATCAGCCCCAGCATTTT.

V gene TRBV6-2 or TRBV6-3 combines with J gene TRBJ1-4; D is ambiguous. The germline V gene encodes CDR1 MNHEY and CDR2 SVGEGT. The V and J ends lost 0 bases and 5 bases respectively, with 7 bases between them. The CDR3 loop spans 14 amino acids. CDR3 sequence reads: CASSYSFGNEKLFF. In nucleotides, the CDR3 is TGTGCCAGCAGTTACTCGTTCGGGAATGAAAAACTGTTTTTT.

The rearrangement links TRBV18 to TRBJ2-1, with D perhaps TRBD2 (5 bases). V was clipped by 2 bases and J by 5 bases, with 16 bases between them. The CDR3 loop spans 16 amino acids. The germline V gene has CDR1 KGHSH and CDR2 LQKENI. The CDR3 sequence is CASSPSTDFVNNEQFF. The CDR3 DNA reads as TGTGCCAGCTCACCATCGACGGACTTTGTGAACAATGAGCAGTTCTTC.

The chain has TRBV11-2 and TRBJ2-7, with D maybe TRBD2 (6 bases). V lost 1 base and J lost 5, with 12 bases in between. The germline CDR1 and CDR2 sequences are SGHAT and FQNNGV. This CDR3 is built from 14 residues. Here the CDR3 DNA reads TGTGCCAGCAGCTTAGTGGAGGGGCCCCACGAGCAGTACTTC. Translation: CASSLVEGPHEQYF.

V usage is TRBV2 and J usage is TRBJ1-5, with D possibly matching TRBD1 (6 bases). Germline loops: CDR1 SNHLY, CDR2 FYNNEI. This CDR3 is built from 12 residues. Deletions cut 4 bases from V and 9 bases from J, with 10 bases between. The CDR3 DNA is TGTGCCAGCAGTGGGGACATGGGGCCCCAGCATTTT. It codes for CASSGDMGPQHF.

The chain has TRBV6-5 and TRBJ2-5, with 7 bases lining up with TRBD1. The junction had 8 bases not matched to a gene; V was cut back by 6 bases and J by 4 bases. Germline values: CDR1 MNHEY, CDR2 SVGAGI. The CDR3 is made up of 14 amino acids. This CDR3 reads CASSDRVTGETQYF. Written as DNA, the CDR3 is TGTGCCAGCAGCGACAGGGTAACGGGAGAGACCCAGTACTTC.

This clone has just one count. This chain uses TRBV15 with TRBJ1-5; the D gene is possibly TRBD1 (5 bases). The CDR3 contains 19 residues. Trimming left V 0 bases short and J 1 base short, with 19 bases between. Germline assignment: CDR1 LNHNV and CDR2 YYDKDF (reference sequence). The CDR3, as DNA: TGTGCCACCAGCAGAGATCGGGTTTCGATTCGGGGGAGCAATCAGCCCCAGCATTTT. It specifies CATSRDRVSIRGSNQPQHF. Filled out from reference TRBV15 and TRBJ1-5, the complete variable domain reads DAMVIQNPRYQVTQFGKPVTLSCSQTLNHNVMYWYQQKSSQAPKLLFHYYDKDFNNEADTPDNFQSRRPNTSFCFLDIRSPGLGDTAMYLCATSRDRVSIRGSNQPQHFGDGTRLSIL.

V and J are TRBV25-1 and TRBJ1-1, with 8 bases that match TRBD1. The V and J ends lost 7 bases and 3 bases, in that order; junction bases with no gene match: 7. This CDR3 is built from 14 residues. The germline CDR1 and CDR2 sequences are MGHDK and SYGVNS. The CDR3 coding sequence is TGTGCCAGCACAGGCCCGACAGGGGACACTGAAGCTTTCTTT. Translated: CASTGPTGDTEAFF.

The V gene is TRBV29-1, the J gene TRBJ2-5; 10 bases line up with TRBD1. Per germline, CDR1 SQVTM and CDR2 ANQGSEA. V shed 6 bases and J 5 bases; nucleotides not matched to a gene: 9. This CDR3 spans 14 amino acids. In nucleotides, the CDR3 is TGCAGCGTCCCCGGGACAGGGGTCGTGGAGACCCAGTACTTC. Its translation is CSVPGTGVVETQYF.

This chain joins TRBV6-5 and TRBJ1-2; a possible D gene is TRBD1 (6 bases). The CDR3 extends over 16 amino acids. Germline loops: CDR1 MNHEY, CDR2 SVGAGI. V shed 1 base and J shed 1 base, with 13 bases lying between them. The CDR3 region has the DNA TGTGCCAGCAGTTACTTTTGGACAGAAGTTAACTATGGCTACACCTTC. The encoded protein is CASSYFWTEVNYGYTF.

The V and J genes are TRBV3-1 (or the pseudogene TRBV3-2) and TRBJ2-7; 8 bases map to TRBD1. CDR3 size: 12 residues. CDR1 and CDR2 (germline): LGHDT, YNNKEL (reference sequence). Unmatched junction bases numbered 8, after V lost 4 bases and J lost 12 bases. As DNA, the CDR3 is TGTGCCAGCAGCCTAGGACAGGGAATTCTGTACTTC. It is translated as CASSLGQGILYF.

The CDR3 bases are TGTGCCAGCAGTCGTATTAGGACAGCCCAGTCCTACGAGCAGTACTTC. It translates to CASSRIRTAQSYEQYF. The chain recombines TRBV28 with TRBJ2-7; a weak D match, TRBD1 (6 bases). Trimming took off 5 bases at V and 1 base at J, with 18 bases between the two ends. Looked up from germline, CDR1 is MDHEN and CDR2 is SYDVKM. The CDR3 has 16 residues.